The rows below give T cell receptor beta chains drawn from one sample of a study of blood T cell repertoires in COVID-19. The method was immunoSEQ multiplex PCR; TCRdb's version includes in-frame clones alone and lacks a portion of them. The profile shows about 12,000 clones, around 70% of them singletons. The source material was peripheral blood. The receptors come from a man aged 55 to 70 with COVID-19, enrolled during active disease. CDR3s include the opening cysteine and the closing phenylalanine or tryptophan. A D gene is named only where the DNA matches it firmly. Clone size appears in some rows only: once, few, many, or a class for an expanded clone.

CDR3 | DNA | size | J | D | length | V
CASSSTGGNTEAFF | TGTGCCAGCTCATCGACAGGGGGCAATACTGAAGCTTTCTTT | NA | TRBJ1-1 | TRBD1 | 14 | TRBV18
CATSDVGDRPGNEQFF | TGTGCCACCAGTGATGTAGGGGACAGGCCGGGCAATGAGCAGTTCTTC | NA | TRBJ2-1 | TRBD1 | 16 | TRBV24-1
CAWSRLAGGTDTQYF | TGTGCCTGGAGTCGACTAGCGGGGGGCACAGATACGCAGTATTTT | NA | TRBJ2-3 | TRBD2 | 15 | TRBV30
CASGGTGATGYGYTF | TGTGCTAGTGGGGGAACAGGGGCGACTGGGTATGGCTACACCTTC | NA | TRBJ1-2 | TRBD1 | 15 | TRBV12-5
CASSTNPGQGRLFPGNTIYF | TGTGCCAGCAGTACGAACCCGGGACAGGGACGTCTATTCCCTGGAAACACCATATATTTT | once | TRBJ1-3 | TRBD1 | 20 | TRBV28
CASSPQGLGEAFF | TGTGCCAGCTCACCACAGGGACTCGGTGAAGCTTTCTTT | NA | TRBJ1-1 | NA | 13 | TRBV18
CASSEYGQGYEQYF | TGTGCCAGCAGTGAATACGGACAGGGCTACGAGCAGTACTTC | NA | TRBJ2-7 | TRBD1 | 14 | TRBV6-1
CASIGQLAPMNTEAFF | TGTGCCAGCATAGGACAGTTAGCACCAATGAACACTGAAGCTTTCTTT | few | TRBJ1-1 | NA | 16 | TRBV28
CATSRDRTLSSTDTQYF | TGTGCCACCAGCAGAGATCGGACACTCTCTAGCACAGATACGCAGTATTTT | NA | TRBJ2-3 | NA | 17 | TRBV15
CATSRGLGLAGPLAKNIQYF | TGTGCCACCAGCAGAGGGTTGGGACTAGCGGGACCCCTAGCCAAAAACATTCAGTACTTC | NA | TRBJ2-4 | TRBD2 | 20 | TRBV15
CASSLDPQRGGELFF | TGTGCCAGCAGCTTAGACCCTCAGCGAGGCGGGGAGCTGTTTTTT | NA | TRBJ2-2 | NA | 15 | TRBV7-2
CASSSRLAGVETQYF | TGCGCCAGCAGCTCCAGACTAGCGGGGGTGGAGACCCAGTACTTC | NA | TRBJ2-5 | TRBD2 | 15 | TRBV5-1
CASRRTSGSYEQFF | TGTGCCAGCAGAAGGACTAGCGGGAGCTATGAGCAGTTCTTC | NA | TRBJ2-1 | TRBD2 | 14 | TRBV6-4
CASSLDGGLTFNYGYTF | TGTGCCAGCAGCTTGGATGGGGGACTGACTTTCAACTATGGCTACACCTTC | NA | TRBJ1-2 | NA | 17 | TRBV5-6
CASSSSDRDRWNQPQHF | TGTGCCAGCAGCTCATCCGACAGGGACCGGTGGAATCAGCCCCAGCATTTT | NA | TRBJ1-5 | TRBD1 | 17 | TRBV7-9
CASRRGASADTQYF | TGTGCCAGCAGACGGGGGGCCTCCGCAGATACGCAGTATTTT | NA | TRBJ2-3 | NA | 14 | TRBV6-5
CASREGSGYYGYTF | TGTGCCAGCCGGGAAGGCTCCGGGTACTATGGCTACACCTTC | once | TRBJ1-2 | NA | 14 | TRBV19
CATSSDSRGNTIYF | TGTGCCACCAGCAGTGACTCAAGAGGAAACACCATATATTTT | NA | TRBJ1-3 | NA | 14 | TRBV15
CSVQRQATYEQYF | TGCAGCGTTCAGAGACAGGCTACCTACGAGCAGTACTTC | few | TRBJ2-7 | NA | 13 | TRBV29-1
CASSFLEVDLGSPLHF | TGCGCCAGCAGCTTTTTGGAGGTAGACCTTGGGTCACCCCTCCACTTT | medium-sized | TRBJ1-6 | NA | 16 | TRBV5-1
CASSQSGVILYGGGDPIAEETQYF | TGTGCCAGCAGCCAATCGGGGGTGATTTTATACGGTGGGGGAGACCCTATCGCGGAGGAGACCCAGTACTTC | NA | TRBJ2-5 | NA | 24 | TRBV4-2
CASSSGWEAGANVLTF | TGTGCCAGCAGCTCCGGGTGGGAGGCTGGGGCCAACGTCCTGACTTTC | NA | TRBJ2-6 | NA | 16 | TRBV11-3